This TCR beta chain was identified during a study of blood T cell repertoires in COVID-19. Sequenced by immunoSEQ multiplex PCR; TCRdb stores in-frame clones only, minus some. The sample lists 90,000 to 100,000 clones, approximately 80% occurring once. Between the trimmed V and J ends, which lost 0 bases and 4 bases, there was a span of 10 bases. The germline gives CDR1 MNHEY, CDR2 SVGEGT. The CDR3 consists of 15 residues. Sequenced input: peripheral blood. The source is a man between 60 and 75 years old with acute or convalescent COVID-19. The J gene is TRBJ1-5, the V gene TRBV6-2 or TRBV6-3; the D gene is possibly TRBD1 (5 bases). The CDR3 spells CASSYSAGINQPQHF. CDR3 bases: TGTGCCAGCAGTTACTCGGCAGGGATAAATCAGCCCCAGCATTTT.